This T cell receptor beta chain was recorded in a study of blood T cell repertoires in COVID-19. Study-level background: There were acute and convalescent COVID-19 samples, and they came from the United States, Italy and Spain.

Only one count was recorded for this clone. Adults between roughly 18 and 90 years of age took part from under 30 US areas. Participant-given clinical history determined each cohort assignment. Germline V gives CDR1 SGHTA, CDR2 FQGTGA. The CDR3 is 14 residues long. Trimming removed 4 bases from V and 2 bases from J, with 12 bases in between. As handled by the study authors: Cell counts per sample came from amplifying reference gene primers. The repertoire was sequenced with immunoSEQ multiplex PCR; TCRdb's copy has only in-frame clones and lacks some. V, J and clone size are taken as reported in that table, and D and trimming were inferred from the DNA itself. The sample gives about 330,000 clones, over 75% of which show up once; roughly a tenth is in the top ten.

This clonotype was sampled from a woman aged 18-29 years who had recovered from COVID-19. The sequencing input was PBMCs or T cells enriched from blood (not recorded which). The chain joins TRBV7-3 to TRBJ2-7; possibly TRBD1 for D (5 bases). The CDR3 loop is CASSSMTAPYEQYF. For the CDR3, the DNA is TGTGCCAGCAGCTCCATGACAGCCCCCTACGAGCAGTACTTC.